The 25 T cell receptor beta chains in this list originate from one sample, sequenced in a study of shared clonotypes between healthy human individuals. Data came from immunoSEQ multiplex PCR; TCRdb stores just in-frame clones and leaves some out. The sample yields hundreds of thousands of clones, approximately 97% seen once. The sequencing input was naive CD4+ T cells sorted from blood. Subset described: CD45RA+ positively selected. The receptors were sampled from a woman in her thirties in good health.

The chain uses TRBV10-3 and TRBJ2-7, with D perhaps TRBD1 (5 bases). The ends were cut back, 0 bases at V and 3 bases at J, with 9 bases in the middle. CDR3 length equals 14 residues. CDR1 and CDR2 from the germline V gene are ENHRY and SYGVKD. The CDR3 DNA follows: TGTGCCATCAGTGAGTCTTGGGGCAGCTACGAGCAGTACTTC. Translated, it gives CAISESWGSYEQYF.

This clone was found a few times. The rearrangement joins TRBV5-1 to TRBJ1-2; 9 bases align to TRBD1. The trim removed 3 bases at V and 7 bases at J, leaving 10 bases unmatched. The CDR3 is made up of 15 amino acids. Germline assignment: CDR1 SGHRS and CDR2 YFSETQ. CDR3 sequence: CASSSPGTGIVGYTF. For the CDR3, the DNA is TGCGCCAGCAGCTCCCCCGGGACAGGGATAGTTGGCTACACCTTC.

DNA for the CDR3: TGCGCCAGCAGCTTTTCGGGGCAAGGCGTTATGAACACTGAAGCTTTCTTT. Translated: CASSFSGQGVMNTEAFF. V gene TRBV5-1 combines with J gene TRBJ1-1, with a weak D call TRBD1 (5 bases). The germline CDR1 and CDR2 sequences are SGHRS and YFSETQ. Trimming took 2 bases from V and 0 from J, leaving 17 bases between them. This CDR3 contains 17 residues.

The chain combines TRBV7-2 with TRBJ1-1; TRBD1 matches 7 bases. CDR3 length: 15 residues. Trimming removed 3 bases from V and 0 bases from J; junction bases left unmatched: 4. CDR1 SGHTA and CDR2 FQGNSA come from the germline V gene. The CDR3 DNA follows: TGTGCCAGCAGCTTCGGGACAGCCATGAACACTGAAGCTTTCTTT. Protein product: CASSFGTAMNTEAFF.

This clone occurred a few times. The chain employs TRBV18 and TRBJ1-5, with D uncertain. CDR3 length equals 16 residues. CDR1 is KGHSH and CDR2 is LQKENI in the germline V gene. Deletions cut 4 bases from V and 2 bases from J, with 15 bases between. Here the CDR3 reads CASSLRSIRGNQPQHF. The CDR3 coding sequence is TGTGCCAGCTCACTACGCAGTATTAGGGGCAATCAGCCCCAGCATTTT. The variable domain in full, with the rest retrieved from reference TRBV18 and TRBJ1-5, is NAGVMQNPRHLVRRRGQEARLRCSPMKGHSHVYWYRQLPEEGLKFMVYLQKENIIDESGMPKERFSAEFPKEGPSILRIQQVVRGDSAAYFCASSLRSIRGNQPQHFGDGTRLSIL.

The chain employs TRBV6-5 and TRBJ2-7; tentative D call: TRBD1 (6 bases). The germline gives CDR1 MNHEY, CDR2 SVGAGI. Trimming shortened V by 0 bases and J by 2 bases, and 11 bases separated the two germline ends. The CDR3 totals 15 residues. The CDR3 reads CASSYSPGQTYEQYF. CDR3 coding DNA: TGTGCCAGCAGTTACTCCCCGGGACAAACCTACGAGCAGTACTTC.

This chain links TRBV27 with TRBJ2-2; tentative D call: TRBD2 (6 bases). Trimming cost V 7 bases and J 1 base, with 13 bases left between them. The CDR3 runs 15 residues. From germline, CDR1 is MNHEY and CDR2 SMNVEV (reference sequence). This CDR3 is CASIRSGGNTGELFF. CDR3 coding DNA: TGTGCCAGCATCAGGTCCGGGGGGAACACCGGGGAGCTGTTTTTT.

Only one count was recorded for this clone. The chain uses TRBV7-9 and TRBJ2-3; 9 bases are a match to TRBD1. Germline V CDR1 and CDR2: SEHNR, FQNEAQ (reference sequence). The ends lost 6 bases at V and 3 bases at J; junction bases unmatched: 4. The CDR3 totals 14 residues. The CDR3 loop is CASSRQGGTDTQYF. Written as DNA, the CDR3 is TGTGCCAGCAGTAGACAGGGGGGGACAGATACGCAGTATTTT.

Remarks on this clone: This CDR3 is also generated by other DNA sequences in the sample. The chain has TRBV18 and TRBJ2-5; the D is unclear. CDR3 length equals 11 residues. Germline CDR1 KGHSH, CDR2 LQKENI. V lost 2 bases, J lost 3 bases, and 1 base lay in between. CDR3 in DNA: TGTGCCAGCTCACCAGAAGAGACCCAGTACTTC. Amino acids: CASSPEETQYF.

The chain combines TRBV18 with TRBJ1-2; no firm D call. CDR1 is KGHSH, CDR2 LQKENI, per germline. V dropped 0 bases and J dropped 2 bases, with 7 bases sitting between them. CDR3 length equals 14 residues. CDR3 protein: CASSPPSGNYGYTF. The CDR3 coding sequence is TGTGCCAGCTCACCACCGTCGGGGAACTATGGCTACACCTTC.

The gene calls are TRBV5-1 and TRBJ2-7, with D possibly matching TRBD1 (5 bases). CDR3 length: 14 amino acids. Trimming removed 0 bases from V and 9 bases from J, with 16 bases in between. CDR1 is SGHRS and CDR2 is YFSETQ in the germline V gene. The chain's CDR3 is CASSLAGATDGQYF. CDR3 DNA sequence: TGCGCCAGCAGCTTGGCTGGAGCGACAGACGGGCAGTACTTC.

This chain joins TRBV19 and TRBJ2-2, with D maybe TRBD1 (6 bases). The CDR3 consists of 14 residues. The V gene's germline CDR1 is LNHDA and CDR2 SQIVND (reference sequence). Trimming removed 5 bases at V and 2 bases at J, with 9 bases between. The CDR3 protein is CASSSGHNTGELFF. As DNA, the CDR3 is TGTGCCAGTAGTTCGGGACACAACACCGGGGAGCTGTTTTTT.

This chain uses TRBV5-1 with TRBJ2-4, with 8 bases identical to TRBD1. CDR1 is SGHRS, CDR2 YFSETQ, per germline. The CDR3 runs to 15 residues. V was clipped by 0 bases and J by 8 bases; unmatched bases: 7. The CDR3 sequence: CASSLGPGQGDIQYF. As DNA, the CDR3 is TGCGCCAGCAGCTTGGGCCCAGGACAGGGTGACATTCAGTACTTC.

The CDR3 loop is CASRAGQGSYEQYF. Here the CDR3 DNA reads TGTGCCAGCAGGGCGGGACAGGGATCCTACGAGCAGTACTTC. The chain has TRBV6-1 and TRBJ2-7, with 9 positions matching TRBD1. CDR3 length: 14 residues. Germline CDR1 reads MNHNS; CDR2 reads SASEGT. The V and J ends lost 6 bases and 1 base, in that order; junction bases with no gene match: 4.

This chain links TRBV2 with TRBJ2-7; tentative D call: TRBD2 (6 bases). Between the trimmed V and J ends, which lost 5 bases and 4 bases, there was a span of 15 bases. Germline CDR1 is SNHLY and CDR2 is FYNNEI. The CDR3 length is 14 residues. This CDR3 is CASSPTVSGYEQYF. For the CDR3, the DNA is TGTGCCAGCAGTCCGACCGTTAGCGGATACGAGCAGTACTTC.

The J gene is TRBJ2-2, the V gene TRBV11-2; possibly TRBD2 for D (5 bases). The germline gives CDR1 SGHAT, CDR2 FQNNGV. V lost 6 bases to trimming and J lost 4 bases, with 15 bases between them. The CDR3 extends over 15 amino acids. CDR3 residues: CASRRWGAGTGELFF. The CDR3 nucleotides read TGTGCCAGCAGGCGATGGGGTGCGGGCACCGGGGAGCTGTTTTTT.

V is TRBV18 and J is TRBJ2-7, with D possibly TRBD2 on 5 matching bases. Germline assignment: CDR1 KGHSH and CDR2 LQKENI. V gave up 2 bases and J gave up 6 bases, with 14 bases separating them. This CDR3 is 14 amino acids long. CDR3 sequence (DNA): TGTGCCAGCTCACCAAGGCACAGCGGAGCCGAGCAGTACTTC. It yields the protein CASSPRHSGAEQYF.

The V gene is TRBV19, the J gene TRBJ1-3; D uncertain. The V end was cut by 0 bases, the J end by 0 bases, with 6 bases between. The V gene's germline CDR1 is LNHDA and CDR2 SQIVND (reference sequence). This CDR3 has 15 residues. CDR3 DNA sequence: TGTGCCAGTAGTATAGACGAGACCTCTGGAAACACCATATATTTT. It specifies CASSIDETSGNTIYF.

The rearrangement joins TRBV5-1 to TRBJ1-6; D possibly corresponds to TRBD1 (5 bases). The CDR3 has 18 amino acids. Per the germline V gene, CDR1 is SGHRS and CDR2 is YFSETQ. With 0 bases removed from V and 0 bases from J, the gap between germline ends came to 13 bases. In DNA form, the CDR3 reads TGCGCCAGCAGCTTGGGTGACAGCTACAGCTCCTATAATTCACCCCTCCACTTT. It translates to CASSLGDSYSSYNSPLHF.

Only one count was recorded for this clone. V and J are TRBV28 and TRBJ2-7; 7 bases fit TRBD2. The CDR3 is 15 amino acids. Trimming took 0 bases from V and 0 from J; bases not matched to a gene: 2. Germline CDR1 and CDR2: MDHEN and SYDVKM. CDR3 loop: CASSLWGGSSYEQYF. The CDR3 nucleotides read TGTGCCAGCAGTTTATGGGGCGGGAGCTCCTACGAGCAGTACTTC.

The chain couples TRBV19 to TRBJ2-7; weak D call: TRBD1 (6 bases). The CDR3 is 14 amino acids. Trimming left V 6 bases short and J 0 bases short, with 12 bases between. Germline-derived CDR1 and CDR2 are LNHDA and SQIVND (reference sequence). The CDR3 nucleotides are TGTGCCAGTAGCACCCGACAGGTCTCCTACGAGCAGTACTTC. This translates into CASSTRQVSYEQYF.

The gene calls are TRBV11-1 and TRBJ2-5; TRBD2 matches at 10 bases. The end of the DNA is better explained by TRBJ2-7, so the J call may be wrong. In germline, CDR1 is SGHAT, CDR2 FQDESV (reference sequence). This CDR3 region has 18 residues. DNA for the CDR3: TGTGCCAGCAGCTTAGCCGCTCTAGCGGGAGAGGAAATCTACGAGCAGTACTTC. This gives the protein CASSLAALAGEEIYEQYF.

This rearrangement joins TRBV28 to TRBJ2-2; D is ambiguous. CDR1 is MDHEN and CDR2 is SYDVKM in the germline V gene. V shed 6 bases and J shed 2 bases, with 7 bases lying between them. The CDR3 runs 13 residues. The CDR3 bases are TGTGCCAGCAGAAACTTAAACACCGGGGAGCTGTTTTTT. It encodes CASRNLNTGELFF.

This chain connects TRBV19 to TRBJ2-2; 10 nucleotides align to TRBD2. There are 15 residues in the CDR3. Looked up from germline, CDR1 is LNHDA and CDR2 is SQIVND (reference sequence). Trimming cost V 5 bases and J 4 bases; bases outside gene matches: 4. CDR3 coding DNA: TGTGCCAGTAGTCCCACTAGCGGGATCACCGGGGAGCTGTTTTTT. This translates into CASSPTSGITGELFF.

The CDR3 loop reads CASSRTRMNSPLHF. The CDR3 bases are TGTGCCAGCAGTAGGACGAGGATGAATTCACCCCTCCACTTT. This sequence joins TRBV6-5 and TRBJ1-6; D not certain. Germline V CDR1 and CDR2: MNHEY, SVGAGI. The V end lost 5 bases, the J end lost 7 bases, and 12 bases lay between the germline ends. The CDR3 covers 14 residues.